This TCR beta chain emerged from a study of T cell responses to AZD1222 COVID-19 vaccine. Sequenced by immunoSEQ multiplex PCR; TCRdb stores in-frame clones only, minus some. In the table there are 130,000 or so clones, more than 85% of which are singletons. The analysis combined second doses at about 4 or about 12 weeks. This CDR3 is built from 15 residues. The germline CDR1 and CDR2 sequences are LGHDT and YNNKEL (reference sequence). V gave up 0 bases and J gave up 4 bases, with 12 bases separating them. Whole-study results and caveats: Spike-spanning, vaccine-associated CD4 TCRs were dominant at 160-218 and 743-854. Possibly, clonal diversity was underestimated; donors were largely white British and included more females. Epitopes outside B.1.351 and B.1.1.7 mutated regions reportedly drew nearly half of spike TCRs.

Concerning this clone: What it binds is not known.

The sample here was peripheral blood, taken 28 days after the second AZD1222 dose. This receptor was identified in an adult who received the AZD1222 COVID-19 vaccine. The rearrangement joins TRBV3-1 (or the pseudogene TRBV3-2) to TRBJ1-1; D remains unclear. The CDR3, as DNA: TGTGCCAGCAGCCAAGAGGCTTCTGGGGTCACTGAAGCTTTCTTT. The encoded protein is CASSQEASGVTEAFF.